Described below is a single T cell receptor (beta chain) sequence and its context. Clones were read by immunoSEQ multiplex PCR, and TCRdb kept only the in-frame ones, dropping some. The sample lists under 600,000 clones, about 98% occurring once. These data belong to a study of shared clonotypes between healthy human individuals. Cells designated naive CD8 were CD45RO-negative and were positively selected for CCR7, with terminally differentiated effector memory CD45RA+ cells excluded. Trimming removed 6 bases from V and 3 bases from J, with 16 bases in between. Germline-derived CDR1 and CDR2 are SGHRS and YFSETQ. The CDR3 runs to 14 residues.

This TCR derives from a man aged 30 to 45 in good health. The material sequenced was naive CD8+ T cells sorted from blood. The chain couples TRBV5-1 to TRBJ2-7; tentatively, D is TRBD1 (6 bases). The CDR3 sequence is CASTQQGKGYEQYF. CDR3 in DNA: TGCGCCAGCACTCAACAGGGAAAGGGCTACGAGCAGTACTTC.